This entry lists 15 T cell receptor beta chains sequenced from one sample in a study of PD-1 blockade in classical Hodgkin lymphoma. TCRdb's table, derived via immunoSEQ multiplex PCR, lists solely in-frame clones and lacks some. The sample contains 25,000 to 35,000 clones, about 86% of which appear only once. Indicated time point: cycle 4 day 1 (C4D1), after more than five weeks of nivolumab. There was relapse after autologous stem cell transplantation in every patient, and there was variation in brentuximab vedotin exposure. Thawed PBMCs were the source of CD4+ T cells, purified by magnetic negative selection. Sequences were derived from CD4+ T cells from blood, sampled before the fourth cycle of nivolumab. These receptors were taken from a human donor with classical Hodgkin lymphoma.

The table lists this clone with a count of one. V usage is TRBV15 and J usage is TRBJ1-5; D remains ambiguous. Deletions cut 0 bases from V and 7 bases from J, with 16 bases between. From germline, CDR1 is LNHNV and CDR2 YYDKDF (reference sequence). This CDR3 region has 16 residues. The CDR3, as DNA: TGTGCCACCAGCAGAGATCGAGGCGGGTTTTGGCAGCCCCAGCATTTT. It is translated as CATSRDRGGFWQPQHF.

This clone is deemed medium-sized. The junction and the germline gene differ at one end; a read error may be behind it. J is TRBJ2-7 and V is TRBV4-1; D call uncertain. From germline, CDR1 is MGHRA and CDR2 YSYEKL. The length of the CDR3 is 14 residues. The CDR3 DNA is TGCGCCAGCAGCCAAGATACAGTCCCCTACCAGCAGTACTTC. It translates to CASSQDTVPYQQYF.

J is TRBJ2-5 and V is TRBV2, with 10 bases identical to TRBD2. V trimming: 6 bases; J trimming: 5 bases; junction bases outside the gene matches: 6. There are 14 residues in the CDR3. The germline V gene has CDR1 SNHLY and CDR2 FYNNEI. The CDR3 DNA follows: TGTGCCAGCAGCGCAGCGGGGGGGCGGGAGACCCAGTACTTC. The encoded protein is CASSAAGGRETQYF.

J is TRBJ1-1 and V is TRBV6-5, with TRBD1 matching 9 bases. With 5 bases clipped from V and 6 bases from J, the junction kept 7 bases outside the gene matches. Germline V CDR1 and CDR2: MNHEY, SVGAGI. The CDR3 covers 14 residues. The chain's CDR3 is CASSRWDRVSEAFF. CDR3 nucleotide sequence: TGTGCCAGCAGTAGATGGGACAGGGTCTCTGAAGCTTTCTTT.

The V and J genes are TRBV13 and TRBJ2-3; unclear D gene. The germline V gene encodes CDR1 PRHDT and CDR2 FYEKMQ (reference sequence). This CDR3 region has 12 residues. Trimming removed 5 bases at V and 4 bases at J, with 7 bases between. The CDR3 nucleotides are TGTGCCAGCAGCCCAGCATCAGATACGCAGTATTTT. Protein product: CASSPASDTQYF.

V gene TRBV27 combines with J gene TRBJ2-1; TRBD2 matches at 10 bases. Looked up from germline, CDR1 is MNHEY and CDR2 is SMNVEV (reference sequence). The ends lost 6 bases at V and 4 bases at J; junction bases unmatched: 6. The CDR3 runs 15 residues. CDR3 nucleotide sequence: TGTGCCAGCAGAAGAGCGGGGGGGGAATACAATGAGCAGTTCTTC. Protein sequence: CASRRAGGEYNEQFF.

The gene calls are TRBV13 and TRBJ2-3, with 15 bases lining up with TRBD2. The germline gives CDR1 PRHDT, CDR2 FYEKMQ (reference sequence). Trimming at V came to 1 base and at J to 6 bases, leaving 5 bases not matched to a gene. This CDR3 comprises 17 residues. DNA of the CDR3: TGTGCCAGCAGCTTAGACCGAGGACTAGCGGGGGGGGATACGCAGTATTTT. Its translation: CASSLDRGLAGGDTQYF.

The chain employs TRBV7-2 and TRBJ1-1; D may be TRBD1 (5 bases). The CDR3 covers 14 residues. The V end was cut by 1 base, the J end by 4 bases, with 10 bases between. Germline CDR1 is SGHTA and CDR2 is FQGNSA. The CDR3 loop reads CASSLVGGVTEAFF. CDR3 DNA sequence: TGTGCCAGCAGCTTAGTTGGGGGGGTCACTGAAGCTTTCTTT.

The CDR3 coding sequence is TGTGCCAGCACGCAGCTGCGGAACACCGGGGAGCTGTTTTTT. Amino acid sequence: CASTQLRNTGELFF. The V call is TRBV7-6, the J call TRBJ2-2; D is unresolved. The CDR3 has 14 amino acids. V lost 7 bases and J lost 1, with 10 bases in between. The V gene's germline CDR1 is SGHVS and CDR2 FNYEAQ. Full variable domain (outside the CDR3, taken from reference TRBV7-6 and TRBJ2-2): GAGVSQSPRYKVTKRGQDVALRCDPISGHVSLYWYRQALGQGPEFLTYFNYEAQQDKSGLPNDRFSAERPEGSISTLTIQRTEQRDSAMYRCASTQLRNTGELFFGEGSRLTVL.

V is TRBV11-2 and J is TRBJ1-1; D unresolved. The CDR3 loop spans 14 amino acids. V lost 4 bases and J lost 1, with 10 bases in between. The V gene's germline CDR1 is SGHAT and CDR2 FQNNGV. CDR3 sequence (DNA): TGTGCCAGCAGCTATGGGATGGCGAACACTGAAGCTTTCTTT. Its protein product is CASSYGMANTEAFF.

The genes are TRBV5-1 and TRBJ2-5; a possible D gene is TRBD2 (6 bases). V was cut by 4 bases and J by 3 bases, with 10 bases left in between. Germline V lookup: CDR1 SGHRS, CDR2 YFSETQ. The CDR3 contains 13 residues. CDR3 protein: CASSLTRKETQYF. The CDR3 nucleotides read TGCGCCAGCAGCCTGACTAGAAAAGAGACCCAGTACTTC.

The rearrangement links TRBV4-3 to TRBJ2-1; 13 nucleotides line up with TRBD2. The germline V gene encodes CDR1 LGHNA and CDR2 YSLEER. V dropped 4 bases and J dropped 8; count of bases not matched to a gene: 11. The CDR3 totals 17 residues. The CDR3 reads CASSPHGLAGVRDEQFF. DNA for the CDR3: TGCGCCAGCAGCCCCCACGGACTAGCGGGGGTGAGGGATGAGCAGTTCTTC.

As for this clone: The sample contains more than one DNA sequence encoding this CDR3. The V and J genes are TRBV4-3 and TRBJ1-3; D unresolved. The V and J ends lost 1 base and 2 bases respectively, with 9 bases between them. This CDR3 is built from 15 residues. Germline loops: CDR1 LGHNA, CDR2 YSLEER. In DNA form, the CDR3 reads TGCGCCAGCAGCCAAGGGCGGGGAGCTGGAAACACCATATATTTT. It codes for CASSQGRGAGNTIYF.

The chain combines TRBV30 with TRBJ2-7; 7 nucleotides agree with TRBD1. The CDR3 runs 11 residues. V shed 5 bases, J shed 3 bases, and the junction held 1 base outside the gene matches. Germline V lookup: CDR1 GTSNPN, CDR2 SVGIG (reference sequence). The CDR3 DNA sequence: TGTGCCTGGGGGGACAGCTACGAGCAGTACTTC. As protein: CAWGDSYEQYF.

The chain uses TRBV7-8 and TRBJ1-4; 9 bases are a match to TRBD1. Germline CDR1 reads SGHVS; CDR2 reads FQNEAQ. This CDR3 has 15 residues. With V trimmed by 5 bases and J by 8 bases, 9 bases remained unmatched. The CDR3 bases are TGTGCCAGCAGCCCTCGGACAGGGGTGTGGGAAAAACTGTTTTTT. Translating gives CASSPRTGVWEKLFF.